The 5 T cell receptor beta chains given below trace back to one sample, sequenced in a study of blood T cells in healthy people across ages. Then a second PCR, running roughly 7 to 11 cycles, was carried out with a sample-barcoded 5' primer and a J-beta primer mix. MiXCR, applied by TCRdb to the 5' RACE reads, yields one record per CDR3 protein. The sample yields about 590,000 distinct CDR3 sequences, under 30% seen once. The specimen sequenced was blood. Source of these receptors: a woman older than 75 in good health.

This clonotype was detected ten times or more. The chain carries TRBV30 and TRBJ1-6; 10 bases agree with TRBD1. The CDR3 spans 17 residues. The V gene's germline CDR1 is GTSNPN and CDR2 SVGIG (reference sequence). With 4 bases clipped from V and 0 bases from J, the junction kept 6 bases outside the gene matches. The CDR3 DNA reads TGTGCCTGGACCGGTGGGGACAGGGGCTCCTATAATTCACCCCTCCACTTT. This gives the protein CAWTGGDRGSYNSPLHF. Full variable domain (rest looked up from reference TRBV30 and TRBJ1-6): SQTIHQWPATLVQPVGSPLSLECTVEGTSNPNLYWYRQAAGRGLQLLFYSVGIGQISSEVPQNLSASRPQDRQFILSSKKLLLSDSGFYLCAWTGGDRGSYNSPLHFGNGTRLTVT.

This clonotype showed up just once. This may be a read error: a much more frequent sequence differs by one nucleotide. CDR3 DNA sequence: TGTGCCAGCAGGGAACCCAGAGGGCATGAAAAACTGTTTTTT. Its translation: CASREPRGHEKLFF. The chain carries TRBV7-2 and TRBJ1-4; no firm D call. Germline CDR1 is SGHTA and CDR2 is FQGNSA. Trimming left V 6 bases short and J 6 bases short, with 14 bases between. The CDR3 has 14 amino acids.

As to this clonotype: Given a much more abundant clone one base away, this may be a read error. V and J are TRBV13 and TRBJ2-1; a possible D gene is TRBD2 (7 bases). The CDR3 extends over 15 amino acids. Germline V gene data show CDR1 as PRHDT and CDR2 as FYEKMQ (reference sequence). CDR3 sequence (DNA): TGTGCCAGCAGCATAGGGCGGGGGCGGAGTGATGAGCAGTTCTTC. Residues: CASSIGRGRSDEQFF.

To note about this clonotype: This may arise from a read error, as a much more abundant clone is one base away. The chain combines TRBV12-3 or TRBV12-4 with TRBJ1-2, with D maybe TRBD1 (5 bases). This CDR3 is built from 13 residues. Trimming shortened V by 3 bases and J by 8 bases, and 13 bases separated the two germline ends. CDR3 loop: CASSFGAGRGYTF. CDR3 coding DNA: TGTGCCAGCAGTTTTGGAGCAGGGAGAGGCTACACCTTC.

There are many counts of this clonotype. The J gene is TRBJ2-5, the V gene TRBV6-1; 7 nucleotides agree with TRBD1. Germline lookup yields CDR1 MNHNS and CDR2 SASEGT. V trimming: 5 bases; J trimming: 0 bases; junction bases outside the gene matches: 15. This CDR3 is 18 amino acids long. The CDR3 loop is CASSRRQDRVWNQETQYF. The CDR3 nucleotides read TGTGCCAGCAGTCGTCGTCAAGACAGGGTGTGGAACCAAGAGACCCAGTACTTC.